These T cell receptor beta chains were read from a single sample in a study of shared clonotypes between healthy human individuals. The repertoire was sequenced with immunoSEQ multiplex PCR; TCRdb's copy has only in-frame clones and lacks some. This table holds nearly 2 million clones, approximately 94% found once. The specimen was naive CD8+ T cells sorted from blood. These receptor sequences come from a man aged 18-30 years in good health. Each CDR3 is given with its conserved first and last residue. Only part of the rows carry a size: once, few, many, or a class if the clone is expanded.

abundance	len	v_gene	j_gene	CDR3aa
-	15	TRBV28	TRBJ2-7	CASSLLETGEYEQYF
-	16	TRBV27	TRBJ2-1	CASSFLKGGINNEQFF
-	15	TRBV28	TRBJ1-1	CASSLIRLRDTEAFF
-	12	TRBV27	TRBJ1-1	CASSIGGSEAFF
-	15	TRBV29-1	TRBJ1-2	CSVENYRVVPYGYTF
-	13	TRBV7-9	TRBJ1-4	CASRGRANEKLFF
-	13	TRBV7-2	TRBJ1-4	CASSLVPGEKLFF
once	12	TRBV27	TRBJ1-5	CASSQGGGPQHF
-	13	TRBV4-2	TRBJ2-7	CASSPLDSYEQYF
-	16	TRBV28	TRBJ2-3	CASSFGGQSFTDTQYF
once	15	TRBV7-9	TRBJ1-6	CASSSWSGGNSPLHF
once	16	TRBV25-1	TRBJ1-6	CASSARKGEGNSPLHF
-	15	TRBV2	TRBJ1-2	CASRSTTGLNYGYTF
-	11	TRBV20-1	TRBJ2-1	CSASPGNEQFF
-	16	TRBV5-6	TRBJ1-5	CASSFYRVEDDQPQHF
once	15	TRBV7-9	TRBJ2-1	CASSYLAGVVHEQFF
-	15	TRBV7-9	TRBJ2-1	CASSLLGGVHNEQFF
-	15	TRBV6-5	TRBJ2-1	CASRIGTGSYNEQFF
-	15	TRBV5-1	TRBJ2-7	CASSPRDSLSYEQYF
-	13	TRBV7-3	TRBJ1-2	CASGAGTTNGYTF
-	15	TRBV6-1	TRBJ2-3	CASSEVVGSGDTQYF
-	13	TRBV30	TRBJ2-3	CAWSADRTDTQYF
once	14	TRBV10-1	TRBJ2-3	CASSKGGGEDTQYF
-	16	TRBV4-3	TRBJ2-1	CASSQDIGEDDNEQFF
-	13	TRBV7-9	TRBJ1-5	CASSFGPNQPQHF
-	15	TRBV28	TRBJ1-4	CASSWTVSTNEKLFF
-	16	TRBV5-6	TRBJ2-7	CASSPSRGTGVYEQYF
-	14	TRBV6-5	TRBJ2-7	CASSPGQGLYEQYF
-	18	TRBV2	TRBJ1-6	CASSEPSGQVERGSPLHF
-	11	TRBV5-1	TRBJ1-1	CASSEGTEAFF
-	12	TRBV27	TRBJ2-1	CASSPSMSEQFF
-	15	TRBV27	TRBJ1-6	CASSLSTGPNSPLHF
few	13	TRBV30	TRBJ1-1	CAWSQMGNTEAFF
-	11	TRBV6-5	TRBJ2-1	CASSYSDEQFF
once	15	TRBV5-1	TRBJ2-3	CASSLVGFPTDTQYF
-	12	TRBV30	TRBJ2-3	CAWSPFADTQYF
-	12	TRBV19	TRBJ1-1	CASSPGLSGAFF
once	15	TRBV5-1	TRBJ2-7	CASRDGQGLTYEQYF
-	16	TRBV9	TRBJ2-5	CASSVYVRQIKETQYF
once	13	TRBV29-1	TRBJ2-1	CSRSGRDYNEQFF
-	15	TRBV4-2	TRBJ2-3	CASSHGTTALDTQYF
-	14	TRBV28	TRBJ1-2	CATTYDGRGYGYTF
-	15	TRBV4-1	TRBJ2-4	CASSQVKGAKNIQYF
-	14	TRBV6-5	TRBJ1-1	CATRPGGGVGEAFF
-	15	TRBV5-4	TRBJ2-7	CASSPAGTTTYEQYF
once	14	TRBV27	TRBJ2-7	CASSLTGGGYEQYF
-	17	TRBV27	TRBJ2-5	CASSPLGPYPEQETQYF
-	16	TRBV9	TRBJ2-4	CASGATGSFANDIQYF
-	12	TRBV2	TRBJ1-1	CASSDLIPEAFF
-	15	TRBV4-3	TRBJ2-7	CASSQDGTPLYEQYF
-	14	TRBV27	TRBJ2-2	CASSQAGGHGELFF
-	15	TRBV7-3	TRBJ1-1	CASSYRGHLNTEAFF
-	15	TRBV5-1	TRBJ2-5	CASSWEGGYQETQYF
-	16	TRBV4-1	TRBJ1-4	CASSQDEWQVLEKLFF
once	17	TRBV29-1	TRBJ2-5	CSVEDPTAAVQQETQYF
-	13	TRBV6-6	TRBJ2-6	CAGGEAGANVLTF